This record looks at one TCR beta chain sequence and its context. How the authors handled the data: Researchers report that nucleated cell counts were estimated from reference gene primer amplification. Clones were read by immunoSEQ multiplex PCR, and TCRdb kept only the in-frame ones, dropping some. From that table come the V and J calls and clone size; the DNA was used to work out D and trimming. The repertoire holds some 20,000 clones, about 90% seen once, with under 4.5% in the top ten. Germline CDR1 reads SGHNT; CDR2 reads YYREEE (reference sequence). Unmatched junction bases numbered 9, after V lost 0 bases and J lost 4 bases. The CDR3 has 18 amino acids. The data originate from a study of blood T cell repertoires in COVID-19. Study in general: From the United States, Italy and Spain came samples of acute and convalescent COVID-19.

This clonotype was obtained from a human donor in a cohort sampled during active COVID-19. This sequence joins TRBV5-4 and TRBJ2-1, with 11 bases identical to TRBD2. Sequenced: peripheral blood. The CDR3 DNA follows: TGTGCCAGCAGCTTGGCCGGAGCTAGCGGGGGGCGGTACAATGAGCAGTTCTTC. It is translated as CASSLAGASGGRYNEQFF.